These 22 T cell receptor beta chains came from one sample sequenced in a study of OX40 agonist ivuxolimab in advanced cancers. Using immunoSEQ multiplex PCR, the repertoire was profiled, and TCRdb retains in-frame clones only, with some absent. The table lists about 32,000 clones, 85% to 90% of them singletons. Sequenced material: CD4+ or CD8+ T cells sorted from blood, taken in a trial of the OX40 agonist ivuxolimab. These receptors originate from an adult with an advanced solid tumor such as melanoma, head and neck, liver or kidney cancer.

V is TRBV19 and J is TRBJ2-5, with D maybe TRBD2 (6 bases). Between the trimmed V and J ends, which lost 5 bases and 5 bases, there was a span of 9 bases. The germline V gene encodes CDR1 LNHDA and CDR2 SQIVND (reference sequence). The CDR3 is 12 residues long. CDR3 DNA: TGTGCCAGTAGTGCGGGATCGGAGACCCAGTACTTC. It translates to CASSAGSETQYF.

The V and J genes are TRBV7-2 and TRBJ2-5; the match to TRBD2 covers 11 bases. The better agreement between TRBJ2-7 and the DNA end casts doubt on the J call. From germline, CDR1 is SGHTA and CDR2 FQGNSA. The CDR3 has 17 amino acids. The CDR3 sequence is CASRNWGTSGKSYEQYF. The CDR3 nucleotides read TGTGCCAGCAGGAATTGGGGGACTAGCGGAAAATCCTACGAGCAGTACTTC.

A single count supports this clone. This chain links TRBV4-1 with TRBJ1-1; the D is unclear. V was pared by 2 bases and J by 6 bases, with 7 bases between. Per germline, CDR1 MGHRA and CDR2 YSYEKL. The CDR3 loop spans 12 amino acids. The CDR3 nucleotides read TGCGCCAGCAGCCAATCGGACGCTGAAGCTTTCTTT. Translation gives CASSQSDAEAFF.

This chain joins TRBV19 and TRBJ2-3; D perhaps matches TRBD2 (6 bases). The V gene's germline CDR1 is LNHDA and CDR2 SQIVND (reference sequence). The CDR3 has 16 residues. Trimming shortened V by 5 bases and J by 3 bases, and 18 bases separated the two germline ends. The DNA of the CDR3 is TGTGCCAGTAGTCATCTGGTGGGACTTGTAACAGATACGCAGTATTTT. This translates into CASSHLVGLVTDTQYF.

This chain connects TRBV27 to TRBJ2-7; no clear D. V was clipped by 3 bases and J by 7 bases, with 19 bases between them. The CDR3 is 15 amino acids. CDR1 MNHEY and CDR2 SMNVEV come from the germline V gene (reference sequence). As DNA, the CDR3 is TGTGCCAGCAGTTTGGGGTCCCAGTTTCCTGATGAGCAGTACTTC. Amino acids: CASSLGSQFPDEQYF.

The chain is built from TRBV27 and TRBJ2-7; TRBD1 matches at 9 bases. This CDR3 has 16 residues. After removal of 3 bases from V and 5 bases from J, the junction contained 11 bases not matched to a gene. CDR1 MNHEY and CDR2 SMNVEV come from the germline V gene (reference sequence). CDR3 DNA: TGTGCCAGCAGTTTTCTGCCGGGACAGGGACACCACGAGCAGTACTTC. The encoded protein is CASSFLPGQGHHEQYF.

The chain's CDR3 is CAISSTGERSYEQYF. CDR3 sequence (DNA): TGTGCCATCAGCAGCACAGGAGAGAGGTCCTACGAGCAGTACTTC. V usage is TRBV10-3 and J usage is TRBJ2-7; a possible D gene is TRBD1 (5 bases). The CDR3 is 15 residues long. Between the trimmed V and J ends, which lost 6 bases and 1 base, there was a span of 16 bases. The V gene's germline CDR1 is ENHRY and CDR2 SYGVKD.

This chain connects TRBV6-5 to TRBJ2-7, with D possibly called TRBD1 or TRBD2 (5 bases each). Trimming stripped 0 bases from V and 6 bases from J, with 6 bases between. The CDR3 consists of 12 residues. CDR1 is MNHEY, CDR2 SVGAGI, per germline. The CDR3 DNA reads TGTGCCAGCAGTTACTCTGGGACCGAGCAGTACTTC. Amino acids: CASSYSGTEQYF.

The chain has TRBV7-2 and TRBJ2-2, with D hard to call. The germline V gene encodes CDR1 SGHTA and CDR2 FQGNSA. The V and J ends lost 5 bases and 8 bases respectively, with 12 bases between them. This CDR3 is 13 amino acids long. The CDR3 sequence is CASSAGPRGELFF. For the CDR3, the DNA is TGTGCCAGCAGCGCCGGGCCTCGGGGGGAGCTGTTTTTT.

A single count supports this clone. The CDR3 DNA reads as TGTGCCATCAGTGGGAACAGGGACTATGGCTACACCTTC. This codes for CAISGNRDYGYTF. The chain recombines TRBV10-3 with TRBJ1-2; maybe TRBD1 (6 bases). V lost 4 bases and J 3 bases, leaving 9 bases between the germline ends. Germline CDR1 is ENHRY and CDR2 is SYGVKD. The CDR3 covers 13 residues.

This clone occurred once. V usage is TRBV4-1 and J usage is TRBJ1-4, with a weak D call TRBD1 (6 bases). The ends were cut back, 1 base at V and 5 bases at J, with 14 bases in the middle. CDR1 is MGHRA and CDR2 is YSYEKL in the germline V gene. The CDR3 contains 16 residues. The CDR3 bases are TGCGCCAGCAGCCAAGTAGTACAGGGCCACAATGAAAAACTGTTTTTT. This gives the protein CASSQVVQGHNEKLFF.

The rearrangement uses TRBV6-5 and TRBJ1-5; the D is unclear. V lost 3 bases, J lost 5 bases, and 11 bases lay in between. This CDR3 has 14 residues. Germline CDR1 is MNHEY and CDR2 is SVGAGI. CDR3 amino acids: CASSYSANYQPQHF. The CDR3 region has the DNA TGTGCCAGCAGTTATTCTGCCAACTATCAGCCCCAGCATTTT.

The rearrangement joins TRBV29-1 to TRBJ1-2, with 9 bases identical to TRBD1. After removal of 1 base from V and 7 bases from J, the junction contained 13 bases not matched to a gene. CDR3 length: 16 residues. The germline CDR1 and CDR2 sequences are SQVTM and ANQGSEA. The CDR3 loop reads CSVEGTGGEWSGGYTF. In DNA, the CDR3 is TGCAGCGTTGAAGGCACAGGGGGCGAATGGTCAGGTGGCTACACCTTC.

A single count supports this clone. This chain links TRBV28 with TRBJ2-2; 8 positions match TRBD2. The CDR3 consists of 15 residues. After removal of 5 bases from V and 7 bases from J, the junction contained 9 bases not matched to a gene. The germline V gene has CDR1 MDHEN and CDR2 SYDVKM. Written as DNA, the CDR3 is TGTGCCAGCAGTCCCATCAGCGGGGGTAACGGGGAGCTGTTTTTT. It encodes CASSPISGGNGELFF.

The CDR3: CASSYSSTEAFF. In DNA form, the CDR3 reads TGTGCCAGCAGTTACTCCAGCACTGAAGCTTTCTTT. This chain connects TRBV6-6 to TRBJ1-1, with unresolved D. From germline, CDR1 is MNHNY and CDR2 SVGAGI (reference sequence). This CDR3 contains 12 residues. The ends were cut back, 0 bases at V and 4 bases at J, with 3 bases in the middle.

The chain recombines TRBV9 with TRBJ2-7; perhaps TRBD1 as D (5 bases). Trimming removed 3 bases from V and 1 base from J, with 11 bases in between. The CDR3 consists of 14 residues. Germline CDR1 and CDR2: SGDLS and YYNGEE. CDR3 sequence: CASSADMGSYEQYF. The CDR3 DNA follows: TGTGCCAGCAGCGCGGACATGGGGTCCTACGAGCAGTACTTC. Full variable domain (rest looked up from reference TRBV9 and TRBJ2-7): DSGVTQTPKHLITATGQRVTLRCSPRSGDLSVYWYQQSLDQGLQFLIQYYNGEERAKGNILERFSAQQFPDLHSELNLSSLELGDSALYFCASSADMGSYEQYFGPGTRLTVT.

In this sample, this clone turned up once. CDR3 sequence: CAWSVSSQRNTIYF. Written as DNA, the CDR3 is TGTGCCTGGAGTGTATCGTCCCAGAGAAACACCATATATTTT. V usage is TRBV30 and J usage is TRBJ1-3; D not resolved. Germline V gene lookup returns CDR1 GTSNPN and CDR2 SVGIG (reference sequence). Trimming cost V 0 bases and J 5 bases, with 11 bases left between them. The CDR3 is 14 residues long.

The V call is TRBV11-2, the J call TRBJ2-7; TRBD1 matches 9 bases. The CDR3 has 15 residues. V was clipped by 5 bases and J by 2 bases; unmatched bases: 7. Germline CDR1 and CDR2: SGHAT and FQNNGV. The CDR3 DNA follows: TGTGCCAGCAGCCTACCGACAGGGGGGACCTACGAGCAGTACTTC. Its protein is CASSLPTGGTYEQYF.

The chain employs TRBV2 and TRBJ2-3; D unclear. Trimming cost V 6 bases and J 7 bases, with 8 bases left between them. The CDR3 has 11 residues. Germline V gene data show CDR1 as SNHLY and CDR2 as FYNNEI. The CDR3 nucleotides read TGTGCCAGCAGGGGTGTGAATACGCAGTATTTT. Protein product: CASRGVNTQYF.

V usage is TRBV7-9 and J usage is TRBJ2-7, with D uncertain. Germline V gene data show CDR1 as SEHNR and CDR2 as FQNEAQ (reference sequence). The CDR3 sequence is 13 residues long. Trimming removed 5 bases at V and 2 bases at J, with 10 bases between. In DNA, the CDR3 is TGTGCCAGCAGCCACCCTGTGACCTACGAGCAGTACTTC. Encoded protein: CASSHPVTYEQYF.

This clone was recorded only once. V and J are TRBV7-9 and TRBJ2-1, with 8 bases identical to TRBD1. V was pared by 7 bases and J by 9 bases, with 8 bases of the junction left unmatched. The CDR3 has 13 residues. Germline loops: CDR1 SEHNR, CDR2 FQNEAQ (reference sequence). CDR3 DNA sequence: TGTGCCAGCACCCCCCAGGGGGCGGGTGAGCAGTTCTTC. Its translation: CASTPQGAGEQFF. The full variable domain, rest sourced from reference TRBV7-9 and TRBJ2-1, is DTGVSQNPRHKITKRGQNVTFRCDPISEHNRLYWYRQTLGQGPEFLTYFQNEAQLEKSRLLSDRFSAERPKGSFSTLEIQRTEQGDSAMYLCASTPQGAGEQFFGPGTRLTVL.

The chain joins TRBV19 to TRBJ2-7, with D unclear. This CDR3 has 13 residues. The V and J ends lost 2 bases and 4 bases respectively, with 9 bases between them. CDR1 is LNHDA and CDR2 is SQIVND in the germline V gene (reference sequence). This chain's CDR3 is CASSISFVYEQYF. In nucleotides, the CDR3 is TGTGCCAGTAGTATAAGTTTTGTTTACGAGCAGTACTTC.